The rows below give T cell receptor beta chains drawn from one sample of a study of blood T cell repertoires in COVID-19. Profiling relied on immunoSEQ multiplex PCR, and the TCRdb table lists in-frame clones only, not all of them. This sample carries about 250,000 clones, about 91% of them seen once, and the ten largest clones take roughly 6.3%. Sequenced material: peripheral blood. The source of these receptors is a woman aged 25 to 45 with COVID-19, enrolled during active disease. The CDR3 runs from the conserved cysteine through the conserved F or W. A D gene is named only where the DNA matches it firmly. A clone size is listed for some rows: how often the clone was seen (once, few, many), or a class if it is expanded.

clone_size	v_call	j_call	d_call	cdr3_nt	cdr3_aa
.	TRBV5-1	TRBJ1-3	.	TGCGCCAGCAGCTTGCAGGGGCGAGACACCATATATTTT	CASSLQGRDTIYF
.	TRBV18	TRBJ2-3	.	TGTGCCAGCTCACCACAGCGTAGCACAGATACGCAGTATTTT	CASSPQRSTDTQYF
.	TRBV11-2	TRBJ2-3	.	TGTGCCAGCAGCTTACGGCCCGGGATCCAAGGCACAGATACGCAGTATTTT	CASSLRPGIQGTDTQYF
.	TRBV11-2	TRBJ1-1	.	TGTGCCAGCAGCTTAGCAGATCTTGTCAACCCCGACACTGAAGCTTTCTTT	CASSLADLVNPDTEAFF
.	TRBV7-2	TRBJ1-1	.	TGTGCCAGCAGCTTAAACGGGGGGAACACTGAAGCTTTCTTT	CASSLNGGNTEAFF
.	TRBV11-3	TRBJ2-3	.	TGTGCCAGCAGCTTTCCTAAAATGACAGCTAGCACAGATACGCAGTATTTT	CASSFPKMTASTDTQYF
.	TRBV4-3	TRBJ2-3	TRBD2	TGCGCCAGCAGCCAAGATAGAACGGGGGGAGATACGCAGTATTTT	CASSQDRTGGDTQYF
few	TRBV19	TRBJ1-3	TRBD1	TGTGCCAGTAGGCCGGGACAGGGGGCAGACACCATATATTTT	CASRPGQGADTIYF
.	TRBV11-2	TRBJ2-1	.	TGTGCCAGCAGCTTTAGGGCCCAAGGGGTGGAGCAGTTCTTC	CASSFRAQGVEQFF
.	TRBV3-1/TRBV3-2	TRBJ1-1	.	TGTGCCAGCAGCCAAGGGGGCAGAGGGAACACTGAAGCTTTCTTT	CASSQGGRGNTEAFF
.	TRBV7-2	TRBJ2-6	.	TGTGCCAGCAGCTTATTCCCTCCCCACAGCTCTGGGGCCAACGTCCTGACTTTC	CASSLFPPHSSGANVLTF
few	TRBV7-8	TRBJ2-2	.	TGTGCCAGCAGCCCCCGGGACAAGAACACCGGGGAGCTGTTTTTT	CASSPRDKNTGELFF
.	TRBV3-1/TRBV3-2	TRBJ2-1	TRBD2	TGTGCCAGCAGTTCTCACGCGGGACTAGCGGGAAATGAGCAGTTCTTC	CASSSHAGLAGNEQFF
.	TRBV5-1	TRBJ2-5	.	TGCGCCAGCAGCTCCCATCTACCGACAGTGGTTCAAGAGACCCAGTACTTC	CASSSHLPTVVQETQYF
.	TRBV29-1	TRBJ1-1	.	TGCAGCTCCTGTGAGGGATTGAACACTGAAGCTTTCTTT	CSSCEGLNTEAFF
.	TRBV27	TRBJ2-7	TRBD1	TGTGCCAGCAGTAACGACAGGGTCTCCTACGAGCAGTACTTC	CASSNDRVSYEQYF
.	TRBV18	TRBJ2-2	TRBD1	TGTGCCAGCCGATCGGGGACAGGGAACACCGGGGAGCTGTTTTTT	CASRSGTGNTGELFF
.	TRBV24-1	TRBJ1-2	.	TGTGCCACCAGTGACCGCCAGGGGTCGCTTGGCTACACCTTC	CATSDRQGSLGYTF
.	TRBV6-5	TRBJ1-2	.	TGTGCCAGCAGTCCAGGGGCTGACTATGGCTACACCTTC	CASSPGADYGYTF
.	TRBV12-3/TRBV12-4	TRBJ2-3	TRBD2	TGTGCCAGCGGACTAGCGGTAACAGATACGCAGTATTTT	CASGLAVTDTQYF
.	TRBV6-5	TRBJ1-4	.	TGTGCCAGCAGCCGTGACTTAAATGAAAAACTGTTTTTT	CASSRDLNEKLFF
.	TRBV13	TRBJ2-3	TRBD2	TGTGCCAGCAGCTCCCCCCTCGGCGCGGGGGGGGCGGGGGATACGCAGTATTTT	CASSSPLGAGGAGDTQYF
.	TRBV7-2	TRBJ2-7	.	TGTGCCAGCAGCTTGGAGGGGTCTCCCTACGAGCAGTACTTC	CASSLEGSPYEQYF
.	TRBV5-8	TRBJ2-5	TRBD1	TGTGCCAGCAGCTCATTCCGGGACAGCCAAGAGACCCAGTACTTC	CASSSFRDSQETQYF
.	TRBV5-5	TRBJ2-3	.	TGTGCCAGCAGCTTGGTGCCCACAGGGGATACGCAGTATTTT	CASSLVPTGDTQYF
.	TRBV3-1/TRBV3-2	TRBJ2-5	TRBD2	TGTGCCAGCAGCCCCGTAGCGGGGGGGCCGGAGGAGACCCAGTACTTC	CASSPVAGGPEETQYF
.	TRBV2	TRBJ1-2	.	TGTGCCAGCACCCCAATGGCAGTCACTAACTATGGCTACACCTTC	CASTPMAVTNYGYTF
.	TRBV27	TRBJ2-7	.	TGTGCCAGCAGTTTATCGGGGCGCGGCGAGCAGTACTTC	CASSLSGRGEQYF
.	TRBV7-2	TRBJ2-3	TRBD1	TGTGCCAGCAGCCTCAGGGGGCAAGGCACAGATACGCAGTATTTT	CASSLRGQGTDTQYF
.	TRBV19	TRBJ2-3	TRBD2	TGTGCCAGTATGGACGCGGGAGGGAAGGATACGCAGTATTTT	CASMDAGGKDTQYF
.	TRBV18	TRBJ1-1	TRBD1	TGTGCCAGCTCACCTCTAGTGGACAGGGGTACTGAAGCTTTCTTT	CASSPLVDRGTEAFF
.	TRBV2	TRBJ1-1	.	TGTGCCAGCAGCGATCCGGGTGGAACAGGGAACACTGAAGCTTTCTTT	CASSDPGGTGNTEAFF
.	TRBV4-1	TRBJ1-3	TRBD1	TGCGCCAGCAGCCAAGATGGATGGGGGACAGGGGTTTATCCTGGAAACACCATATATTTT	CASSQDGWGTGVYPGNTIYF
once	TRBV2	TRBJ2-2	.	TGTGCCAGCAGGAATCGGAGAGGGCAAAACACCGGGGAGCTGTTTTTT	CASRNRRGQNTGELFF
once	TRBV28	TRBJ2-7	TRBD2	TGTGCCAGCAGTTCAGCGGGGGCCTCCTACGAGCAGTACTTC	CASSSAGASYEQYF
.	TRBV7-9	TRBJ2-3	TRBD1	TGTGCCAGCAGCCTACAGGGGTCCGCAGATACGCAGTATTTT	CASSLQGSADTQYF
once	TRBV10-2	TRBJ2-3	.	TGCGCCAGCAGTGAACCGGGGTTAGCGACAGATACGCAGTATTTT	CASSEPGLATDTQYF
.	TRBV5-4	TRBJ2-5	.	TGTGCCAGCAGCCTCAGGGAAATAGAGACCCAGTACTTC	CASSLREIETQYF